Sequencing of this T cell receptor (beta chain) was carried out in a study of neoadjuvant anti-PD-1 for oral cavity cancer. Study observations and caveats: With three patients per group, TCR findings need larger cohorts.

The CDR3 runs to 13 residues. Germline loops: CDR1 SGHRS, CDR2 YFSETQ. Germline trimming cut 4 bases from V and 4 bases from J; bases unmatched to any gene: 2. The repertoire was sequenced with immunoSEQ multiplex PCR; TCRdb's copy has only in-frame clones and lacks some. The sample holds about 24,000 clones, around a quarter seen once. This clone appeared a few times. The antigen remains undetermined. The time point: after neoadjuvant nivolumab, at surgical resection. Material: tumor tissue, obtained after nivolumab (anti-PD-1) treatment. The receptor was isolated from a person aged 35-79 years with oral cavity squamous cell carcinoma. The rearrangement joins TRBV5-1 to TRBJ2-5; 9 positions match TRBD2. The CDR3 nucleotides are TGCGCCAGCAGCCTAGCGGGGCGAGAGACCCAGTACTTC. Translation gives CASSLAGRETQYF.